Sequencing of this T cell receptor (beta chain) was carried out in a study of blood T cell repertoires in COVID-19 (dated by TCRdb to about 2020). Notes on the research overall: Samples covering the acute and convalescent phases of COVID-19 were provided by collaborators in the United States, Italy and Spain. The prospective study material was composed of cDNA or gDNA derived from T cells, B-cell-depleted T cells, or PBMCs. Subjects who had been exposed to COVID-19, were actively infected with it, or had recovered from it provided the deeply sampled blood TCRbeta repertoires that made up the dataset. A freely available public database, intended as a resource for researchers studying the immune response to SARS-CoV-2, is where the repertoires were released. Samples came from the ongoing ImmuneRACE study (first 160 participants) plus 1,254 subjects from 6 global collaborators. A de-identified subject ID, COVID-19 status, age in years and sex were almost always included in the sample metadata. Where available, HLA class I and class II types were obtained from metadata supplied by the sample provider rather than from assay-based typing. The paper as a whole reports these results and caveats: The amount of clinical and demographic metadata varied by source and participant and was provided uncurated.

The CDR3 runs 17 amino acids, cysteine and phenylalanine included. Only CDR3 DNA remains: 51 bases, in frame from the first base. Per the germline V gene (reference sequence), SEHNR is the CDR1 and FQNEAQ is the CDR2. Trimming takes 3 bases off V and 1 base off J; junction bases not matched to a gene: 8. TCRbeta CDR3 regions were amplified from genomic DNA using the immunoSEQ Assay, a bias-controlled multiplex PCR. As for the original processing: The number of nucleated cells in each sample was estimated by amplification of reference gene primers within the assay. Sequence reads were collapsed and filtered to measure the absolute abundance of every unique TCRbeta CDR3 rearrangement. For each sample, productive Simpson clonality was calculated by taking the square root of Simpson's diversity index across productive rearrangements. The table comes from immuneACCESS by way of TCRdb, which keeps in-frame sequences with V and J called. Part of the clones is missing from these tables; in studies checked, under half for an unresolved V gene and the rest for unknown reasons. The DNA gave D and trimming, while V, J and clone size come from that table. This sample lists 110,000 to 150,000 clones; approximately 83% were detected once. Around 7.8% of the sample lies in the top ten.

Collaborating institutions collected whole blood in K2EDTA tubes following their own protocols. For TCRbeta analysis, collaborators shipped samples in one of three forms: frozen whole blood, isolated PBMCs, or DNA extracted from either of those sample types. To note about this clone: There is no known antigen for this receptor. Base qualities are missing; no much larger clone stands one base away.

The V and J genes are TRBV7-9 and TRBJ2-3, with TRBD2 identical over 9 junction bases. The origin of this receptor is a human donor in a cohort sampled during active COVID-19. The sequencing input was peripheral blood. The CDR3 region: CASSFSGGASGTDTQYF. DNA sequence: TGTGCCAGCAGCTTTAGCGGGGGCGCATCCGGCACAGATACGCAGTATTTT.